This T cell receptor (beta chain) was sequenced in a study of OX40 agonist ivuxolimab in advanced cancers. Study-wide context: Patients with prior anti-PD-1, anti-PD-L1 or anti-CTLA-4 therapy were eligible; 40% had some. Study-wide findings and caveats: Low normalized clonal expansion also occurred in some nonresponding patients. Doses of 0.1 to 3.0 mg/kg were accompanied by clonal expansion of CD4+ and CD8+ blood T cells by week 6.

Points on this clone: No antigen is known for it.

Clones were read by immunoSEQ multiplex PCR, and TCRdb kept only the in-frame ones, dropping some. In the table there are about 73,000 clones, 80% to 95% of which are singletons. CDR1 SGHDT and CDR2 YYEEEE come from the germline V gene. V was clipped by 4 bases and J by 6 bases; unmatched bases: 9. The CDR3 is made up of 16 amino acids. The receptor's source is an adult with an advanced solid tumor such as melanoma, head and neck, liver or kidney cancer. The material was CD4+ or CD8+ T cells sorted from blood, obtained in a trial of the OX40 agonist ivuxolimab. The chain links TRBV5-6 to TRBJ1-4, with 10 bases matching TRBD1. The CDR3 nucleotides are TGTGCCAGCAGCCGAGCGACAGGGGGCAATGATGAAAAACTGTTTTTT. This encodes CASSRATGGNDEKLFF.